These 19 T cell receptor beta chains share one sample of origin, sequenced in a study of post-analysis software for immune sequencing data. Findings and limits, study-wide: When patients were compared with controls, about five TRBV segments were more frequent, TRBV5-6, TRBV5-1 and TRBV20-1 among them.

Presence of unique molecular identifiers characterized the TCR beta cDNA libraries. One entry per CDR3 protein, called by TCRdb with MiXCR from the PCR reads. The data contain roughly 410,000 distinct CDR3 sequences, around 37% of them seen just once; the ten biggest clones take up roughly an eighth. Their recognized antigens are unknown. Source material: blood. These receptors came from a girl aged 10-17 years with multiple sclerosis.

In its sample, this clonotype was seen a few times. The CDR3 sequence: CASSFEHEQFF. Written as DNA, the CDR3 is TGCGCCAGCAGCTTTGAACATGAGCAGTTCTTC. V usage is TRBV5-1 and J usage is TRBJ2-1; D gene ambiguous. CDR3 length equals 11 residues. V was cut by 2 bases and J by 8 bases, with 5 bases left in between. Germline V gene sequence: CDR1 SGHRS, CDR2 YFSETQ.

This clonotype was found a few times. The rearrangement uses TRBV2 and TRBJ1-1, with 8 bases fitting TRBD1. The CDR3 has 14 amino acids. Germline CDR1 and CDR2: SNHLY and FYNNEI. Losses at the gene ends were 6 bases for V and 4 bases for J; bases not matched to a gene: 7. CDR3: CASSDGQGRTEAFF. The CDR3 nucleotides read TGTGCCAGCAGCGATGGACAGGGCCGCACTGAAGCTTTCTTT.

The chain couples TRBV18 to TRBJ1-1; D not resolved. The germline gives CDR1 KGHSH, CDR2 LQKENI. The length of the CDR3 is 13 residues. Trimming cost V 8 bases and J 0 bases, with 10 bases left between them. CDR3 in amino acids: CASTAGVNTEAFF. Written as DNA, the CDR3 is TGTGCCAGCACGGCAGGAGTGAACACTGAAGCTTTCTTT. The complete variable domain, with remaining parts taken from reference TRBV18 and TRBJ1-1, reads NAGVMQNPRHLVRRRGQEARLRCSPMKGHSHVYWYRQLPEEGLKFMVYLQKENIIDESGMPKERFSAEFPKEGPSILRIQQVVRGDSAAYFCASTAGVNTEAFFGQGTRLTVV.

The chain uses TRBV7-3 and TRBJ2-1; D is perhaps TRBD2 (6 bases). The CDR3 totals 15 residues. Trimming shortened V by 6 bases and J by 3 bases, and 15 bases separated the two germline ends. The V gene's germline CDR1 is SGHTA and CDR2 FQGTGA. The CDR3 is CASSPASVRYNEQFF. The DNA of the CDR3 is TGTGCCAGCAGTCCCGCTAGCGTCCGCTACAATGAGCAGTTCTTC.

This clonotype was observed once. The CDR3 region has the DNA TGCGCCAGCAGCCAAGTGGGGGGCAGGGAAAAACTGTTTTTT. Translating gives CASSQVGGREKLFF. The chain links TRBV4-1 to TRBJ1-4, with D tentatively TRBD1 (6 bases). Germline assignment: CDR1 MGHRA and CDR2 YSYEKL. V was clipped by 1 base and J by 8 bases, with 11 bases between them. CDR3 length equals 14 residues.

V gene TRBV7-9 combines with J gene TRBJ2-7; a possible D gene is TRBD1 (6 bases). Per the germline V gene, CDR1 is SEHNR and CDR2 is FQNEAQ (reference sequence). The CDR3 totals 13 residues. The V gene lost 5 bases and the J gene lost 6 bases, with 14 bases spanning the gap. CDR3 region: CASSPTGNGEQYF. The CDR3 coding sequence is TGTGCCAGCAGCCCCACAGGGAACGGCGAGCAGTACTTC.

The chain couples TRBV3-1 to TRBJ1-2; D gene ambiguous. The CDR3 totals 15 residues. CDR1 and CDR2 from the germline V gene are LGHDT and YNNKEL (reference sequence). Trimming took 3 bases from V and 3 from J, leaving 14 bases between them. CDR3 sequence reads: CASSHDASPHYGYTF. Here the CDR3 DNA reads TGTGCCAGCAGCCACGACGCCTCTCCCCACTATGGCTACACCTTC. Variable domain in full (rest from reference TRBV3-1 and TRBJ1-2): DTAVSQTPKYLVTQMGNDKSIKCEQNLGHDTMYWYKQDSKKFLKIMFSYNNKELIINETVPNRFSPKSPDKAHLNLHINSLELGDSAVYFCASSHDASPHYGYTFGSGTRLTVV.

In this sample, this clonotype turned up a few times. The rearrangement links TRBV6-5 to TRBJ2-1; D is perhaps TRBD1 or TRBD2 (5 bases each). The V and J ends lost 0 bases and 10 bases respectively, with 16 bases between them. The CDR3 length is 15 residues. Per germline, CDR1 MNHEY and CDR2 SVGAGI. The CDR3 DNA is TGTGCCAGCAGTTACTCTCCAGGGACCAGATTGGAGCAGTTCTTC. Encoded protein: CASSYSPGTRLEQFF.

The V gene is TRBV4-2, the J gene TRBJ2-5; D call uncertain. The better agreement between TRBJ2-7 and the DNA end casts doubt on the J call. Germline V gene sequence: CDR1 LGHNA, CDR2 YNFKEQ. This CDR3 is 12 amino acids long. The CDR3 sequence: CASSHQEYEQYF. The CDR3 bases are TGTGCCAGCAGCCACCAGGAGTACGAGCAGTACTTC.

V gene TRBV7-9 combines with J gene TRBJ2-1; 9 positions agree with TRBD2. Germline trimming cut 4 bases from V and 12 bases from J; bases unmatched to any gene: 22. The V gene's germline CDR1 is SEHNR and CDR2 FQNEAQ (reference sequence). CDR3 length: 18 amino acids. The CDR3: CASSSPRGSGGPFEGQFF. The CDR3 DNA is TGTGCCAGCAGCTCTCCCCGGGGTAGCGGGGGCCCCTTCGAAGGGCAGTTCTTC.

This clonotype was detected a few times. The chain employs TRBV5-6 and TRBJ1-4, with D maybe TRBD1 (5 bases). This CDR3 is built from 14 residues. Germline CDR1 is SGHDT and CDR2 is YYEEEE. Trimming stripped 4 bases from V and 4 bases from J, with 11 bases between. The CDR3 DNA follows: TGTGCCAGCAGCCGGGGACCGCGTAATGAAAAACTGTTTTTT. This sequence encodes CASSRGPRNEKLFF.

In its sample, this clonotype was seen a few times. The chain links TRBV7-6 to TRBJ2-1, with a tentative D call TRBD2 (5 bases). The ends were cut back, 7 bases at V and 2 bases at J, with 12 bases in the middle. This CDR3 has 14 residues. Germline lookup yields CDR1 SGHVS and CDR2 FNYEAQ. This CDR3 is CASTPEVTYNEQFF. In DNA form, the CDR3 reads TGTGCCAGCACCCCGGAGGTCACCTACAATGAGCAGTTCTTC.

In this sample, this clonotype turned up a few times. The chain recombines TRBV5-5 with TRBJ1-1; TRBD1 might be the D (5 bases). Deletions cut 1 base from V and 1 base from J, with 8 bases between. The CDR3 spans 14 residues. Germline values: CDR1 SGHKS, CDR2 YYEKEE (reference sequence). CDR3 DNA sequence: TGTGCCAGCAGCTTGCCCGGGGGGAACACTGAAGCTTTCTTT. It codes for CASSLPGGNTEAFF.

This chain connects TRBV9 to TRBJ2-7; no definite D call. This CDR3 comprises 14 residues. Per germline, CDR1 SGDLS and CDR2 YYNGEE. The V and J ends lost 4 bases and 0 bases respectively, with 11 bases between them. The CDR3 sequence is CASSPSDPSYEQYF. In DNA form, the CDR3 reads TGTGCCAGCAGCCCCAGCGACCCCTCCTACGAGCAGTACTTC.

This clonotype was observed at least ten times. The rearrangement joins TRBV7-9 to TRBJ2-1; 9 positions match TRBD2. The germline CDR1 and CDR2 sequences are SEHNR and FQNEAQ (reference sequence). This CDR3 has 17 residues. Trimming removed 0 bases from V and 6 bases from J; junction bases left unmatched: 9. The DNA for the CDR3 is TGTGCCAGCAGCTTAGCGCTCTGGCGGGGGGGCCCCAATGAGCAGTTCTTC. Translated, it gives CASSLALWRGGPNEQFF.

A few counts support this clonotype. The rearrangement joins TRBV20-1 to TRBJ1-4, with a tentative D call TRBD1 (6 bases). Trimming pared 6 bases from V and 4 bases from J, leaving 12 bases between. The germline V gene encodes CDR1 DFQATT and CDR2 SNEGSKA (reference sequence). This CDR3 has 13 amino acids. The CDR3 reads CSAVGQYNEKLFF. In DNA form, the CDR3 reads TGCAGTGCCGTGGGACAATATAATGAAAAACTGTTTTTT.

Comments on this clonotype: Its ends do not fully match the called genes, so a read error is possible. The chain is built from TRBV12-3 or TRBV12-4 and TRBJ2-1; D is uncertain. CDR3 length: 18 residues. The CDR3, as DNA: TGCGCCAGCAGTTTGGATGTAAACCTCCTGAGCTCCTACAATGAGCAGTTCTTC. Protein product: CASSLDVNLLSSYNEQFF.

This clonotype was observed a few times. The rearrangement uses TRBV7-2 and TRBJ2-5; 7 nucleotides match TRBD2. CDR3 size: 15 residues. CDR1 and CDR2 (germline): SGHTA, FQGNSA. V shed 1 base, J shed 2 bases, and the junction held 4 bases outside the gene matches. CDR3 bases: TGTGCCAGCAGCTTAGGGGGAGGGCGGCAAGAGACCCAGTACTTC. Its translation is CASSLGGGRQETQYF.

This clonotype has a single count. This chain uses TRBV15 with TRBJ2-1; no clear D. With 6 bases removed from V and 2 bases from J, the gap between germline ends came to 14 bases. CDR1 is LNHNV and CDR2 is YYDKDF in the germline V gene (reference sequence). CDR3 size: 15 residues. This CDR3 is CATSRTIMAYNEQFF. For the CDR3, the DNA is TGTGCCACCAGTAGAACCATTATGGCCTACAATGAGCAGTTCTTC.